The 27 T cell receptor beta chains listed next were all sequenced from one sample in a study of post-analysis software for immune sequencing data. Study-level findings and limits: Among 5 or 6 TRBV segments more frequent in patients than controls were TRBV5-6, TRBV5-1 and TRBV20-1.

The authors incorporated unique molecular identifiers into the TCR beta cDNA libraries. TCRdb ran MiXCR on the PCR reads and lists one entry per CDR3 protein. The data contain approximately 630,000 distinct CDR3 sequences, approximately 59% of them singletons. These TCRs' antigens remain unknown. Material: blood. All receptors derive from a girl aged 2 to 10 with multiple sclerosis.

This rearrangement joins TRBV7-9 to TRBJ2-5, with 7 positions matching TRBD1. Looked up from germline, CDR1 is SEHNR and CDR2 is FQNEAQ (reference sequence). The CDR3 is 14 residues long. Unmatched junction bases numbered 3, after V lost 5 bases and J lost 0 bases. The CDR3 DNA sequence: TGTGCCAGCAGCCCAACAGGGGACCAAGAGACCCAGTACTTC. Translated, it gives CASSPTGDQETQYF.

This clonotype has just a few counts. CDR3 residues: CSVVEGLAGARTDTQYF. The CDR3 DNA sequence: TGCAGCGTGGTGGAGGGACTAGCGGGAGCGAGGACAGATACGCAGTATTTT. The rearrangement uses TRBV29-1 and TRBJ2-3; 14 nucleotides align to TRBD2. The germline V gene has CDR1 SQVTM and CDR2 ANQGSEA. V lost 6 bases and J lost 3; bases outside the gene matches: 11. The CDR3 sequence is 17 residues long.

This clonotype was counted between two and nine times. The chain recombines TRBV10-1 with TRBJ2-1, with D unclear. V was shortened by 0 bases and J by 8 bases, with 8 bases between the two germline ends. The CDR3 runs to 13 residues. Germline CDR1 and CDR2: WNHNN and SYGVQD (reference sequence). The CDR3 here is CASSESSRYEQFF. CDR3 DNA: TGCGCCAGCAGTGAGTCGTCTAGGTATGAGCAGTTCTTC.

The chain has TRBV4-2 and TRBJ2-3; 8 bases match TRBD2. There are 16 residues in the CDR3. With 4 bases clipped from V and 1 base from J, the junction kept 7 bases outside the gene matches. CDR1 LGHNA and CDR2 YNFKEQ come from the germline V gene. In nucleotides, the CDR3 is TGTGCCAGCAGCCGCACAGGGCGGGGGGGCACAGATACGCAGTATTTT. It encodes CASSRTGRGGTDTQYF.

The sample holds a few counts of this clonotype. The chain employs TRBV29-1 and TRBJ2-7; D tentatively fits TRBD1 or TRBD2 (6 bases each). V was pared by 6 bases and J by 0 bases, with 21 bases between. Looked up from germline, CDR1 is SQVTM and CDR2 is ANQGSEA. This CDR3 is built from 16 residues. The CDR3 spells CSVEILGGGGSYEQYF. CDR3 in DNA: TGCAGCGTCGAAATCCTGGGTGGAGGGGGCTCCTACGAGCAGTACTTC.

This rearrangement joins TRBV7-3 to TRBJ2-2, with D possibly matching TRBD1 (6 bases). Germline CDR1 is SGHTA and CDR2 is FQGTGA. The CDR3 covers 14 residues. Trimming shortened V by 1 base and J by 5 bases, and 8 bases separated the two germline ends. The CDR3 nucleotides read TGTGCCAGCAGCTTAAGGACAGAAACCGGGGAGCTGTTTTTT. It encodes CASSLRTETGELFF. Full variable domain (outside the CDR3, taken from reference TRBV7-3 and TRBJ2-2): GAGVSQTPSNKVTEKGKYVELRCDPISGHTALYWYRQSLGQGPEFLIYFQGTGAADDSGLPNDRFFAVRPEGSVSTLKIQRTERGDSAVYLCASSLRTETGELFFGEGSRLTVL.

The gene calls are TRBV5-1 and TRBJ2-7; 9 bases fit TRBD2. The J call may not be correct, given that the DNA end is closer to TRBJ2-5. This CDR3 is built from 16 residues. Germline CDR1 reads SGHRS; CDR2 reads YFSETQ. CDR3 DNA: TGCGCCAGCAGCTTGGCCCCGACTAGCGGCCAAGAGACCCAGTACTTC. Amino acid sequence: CASSLAPTSGQETQYF.

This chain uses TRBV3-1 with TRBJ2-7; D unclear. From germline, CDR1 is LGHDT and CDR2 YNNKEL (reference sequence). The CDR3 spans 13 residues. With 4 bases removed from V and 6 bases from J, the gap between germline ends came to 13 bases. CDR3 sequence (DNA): TGTGCCAGCAGCCTCCAATCTAGTACCGAGCAGTACTTC. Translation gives CASSLQSSTEQYF.

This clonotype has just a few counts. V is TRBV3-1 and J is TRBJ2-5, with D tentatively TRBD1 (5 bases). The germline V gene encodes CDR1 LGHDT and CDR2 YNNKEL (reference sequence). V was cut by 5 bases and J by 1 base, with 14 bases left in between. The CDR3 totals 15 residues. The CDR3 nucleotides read TGTGCCAGCAGCTTCTGGACATCGGGCCAAGAGACCCAGTACTTC. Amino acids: CASSFWTSGQETQYF.

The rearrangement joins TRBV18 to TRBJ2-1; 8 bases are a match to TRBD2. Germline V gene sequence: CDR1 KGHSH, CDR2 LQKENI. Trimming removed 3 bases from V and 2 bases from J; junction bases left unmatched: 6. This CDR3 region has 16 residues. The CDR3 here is CASSPRGTRPYNEQFF. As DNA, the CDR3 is TGTGCCAGCTCACCGAGAGGGACTAGGCCCTACAATGAGCAGTTCTTC.

The CDR3 nucleotides are TGCGCCAGCAGCCAAGCATGGACCATCGAGGGGTACGAGCAGTACTTC. Amino acid sequence: CASSQAWTIEGYEQYF. The chain carries TRBV4-1 and TRBJ2-7; D may match TRBD1 or TRBD2 (5 bases each). V was cut by 1 base and J by 4 bases, with 17 bases left in between. CDR1 MGHRA and CDR2 YSYEKL come from the germline V gene. The CDR3 sequence is 16 residues long.

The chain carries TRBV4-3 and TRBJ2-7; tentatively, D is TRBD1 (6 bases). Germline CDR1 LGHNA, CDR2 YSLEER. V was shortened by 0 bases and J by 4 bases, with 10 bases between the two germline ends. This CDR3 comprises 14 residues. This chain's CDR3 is CASSQDLQGYEQYF. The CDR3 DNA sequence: TGCGCCAGCAGCCAAGATTTACAGGGATACGAGCAGTACTTC.

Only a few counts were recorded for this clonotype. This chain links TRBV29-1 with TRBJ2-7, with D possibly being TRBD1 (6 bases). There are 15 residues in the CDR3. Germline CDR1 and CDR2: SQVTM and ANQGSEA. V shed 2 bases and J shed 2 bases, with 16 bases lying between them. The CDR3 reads CSVEIATGEAYEQYF. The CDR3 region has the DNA TGCAGCGTTGAAATAGCGACAGGTGAGGCCTACGAGCAGTACTTC.

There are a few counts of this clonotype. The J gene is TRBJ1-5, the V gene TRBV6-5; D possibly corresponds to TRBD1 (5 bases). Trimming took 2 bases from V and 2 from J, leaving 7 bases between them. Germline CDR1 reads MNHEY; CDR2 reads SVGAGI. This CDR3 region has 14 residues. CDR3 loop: CASSYLGGNQPQHF. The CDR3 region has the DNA TGTGCCAGCAGTTACCTAGGGGGCAATCAGCCCCAGCATTTT.

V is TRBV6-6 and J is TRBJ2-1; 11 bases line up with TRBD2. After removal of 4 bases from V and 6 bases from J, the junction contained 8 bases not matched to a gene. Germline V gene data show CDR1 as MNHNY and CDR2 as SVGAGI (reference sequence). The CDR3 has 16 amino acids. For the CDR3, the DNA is TGTGCCAGCAGTTCCCCGACTAGCGGGACTACCAATGAGCAGTTCTTC. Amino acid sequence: CASSSPTSGTTNEQFF.

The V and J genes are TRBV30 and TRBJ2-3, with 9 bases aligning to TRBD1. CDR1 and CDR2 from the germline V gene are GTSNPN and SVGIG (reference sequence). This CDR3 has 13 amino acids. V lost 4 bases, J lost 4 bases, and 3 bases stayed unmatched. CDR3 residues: CAWKTGGADTQYF. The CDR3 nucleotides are TGTGCCTGGAAAACAGGGGGCGCAGATACGCAGTATTTT. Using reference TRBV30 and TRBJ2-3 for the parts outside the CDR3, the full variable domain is SQTIHQWPATLVQPVGSPLSLECTVEGTSNPNLYWYRQAAGRGLQLLFYSVGIGQISSEVPQNLSASRPQDRQFILSSKKLLLSDSGFYLCAWKTGGADTQYFGPGTRLTVL.

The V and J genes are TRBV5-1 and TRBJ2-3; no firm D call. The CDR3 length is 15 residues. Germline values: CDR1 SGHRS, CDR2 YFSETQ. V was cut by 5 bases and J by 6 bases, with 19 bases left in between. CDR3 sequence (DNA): TGCGCCAGCAGTCGGTGGCTTGGATTGGCGGATACGCAGTATTTT. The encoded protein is CASSRWLGLADTQYF. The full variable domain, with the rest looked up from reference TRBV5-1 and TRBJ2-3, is KAGVTQTPRYLIKTRGQQVTLSCSPISGHRSVSWYQQTPGQGLQFLFEYFSETQRNKGNFPGRFSGRQFSNSRSEMNVSTLELGDSALYLCASSRWLGLADTQYFGPGTRLTVL.

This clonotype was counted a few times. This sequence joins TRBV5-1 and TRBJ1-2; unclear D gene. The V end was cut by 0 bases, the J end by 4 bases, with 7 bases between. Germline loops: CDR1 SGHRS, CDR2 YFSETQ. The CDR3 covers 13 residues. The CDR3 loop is CASSLAPSYGYTF. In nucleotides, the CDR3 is TGCGCCAGCAGCTTGGCCCCCAGCTATGGCTACACCTTC.

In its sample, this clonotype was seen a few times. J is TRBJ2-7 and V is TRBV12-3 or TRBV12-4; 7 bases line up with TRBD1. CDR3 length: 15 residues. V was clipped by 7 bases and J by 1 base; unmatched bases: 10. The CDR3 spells CASILDRMVSYEQYF. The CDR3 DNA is TGTGCCAGCATACTGGACAGGATGGTGTCCTACGAGCAGTACTTC.

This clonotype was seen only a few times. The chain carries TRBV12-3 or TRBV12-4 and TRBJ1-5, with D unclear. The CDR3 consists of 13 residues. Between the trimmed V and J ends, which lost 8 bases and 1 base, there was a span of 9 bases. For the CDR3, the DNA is TGTGCCAGCTCCTCCAGGAGCAATCAGCCCCAGCATTTT. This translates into CASSSRSNQPQHF.

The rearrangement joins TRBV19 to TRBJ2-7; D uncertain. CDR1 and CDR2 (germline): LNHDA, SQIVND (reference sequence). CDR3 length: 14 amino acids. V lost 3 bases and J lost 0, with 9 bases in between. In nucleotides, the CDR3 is TGTGCCAGTAGTATCCAAGGGCCCTCCTACGAGCAGTACTTC. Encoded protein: CASSIQGPSYEQYF.

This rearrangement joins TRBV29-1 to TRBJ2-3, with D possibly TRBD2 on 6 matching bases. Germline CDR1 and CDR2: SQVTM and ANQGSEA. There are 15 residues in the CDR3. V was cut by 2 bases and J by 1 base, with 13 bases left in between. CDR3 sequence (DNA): TGCAGCGTTGAAAAGGGATCGGGGGGCACAGATACGCAGTATTTT. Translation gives CSVEKGSGGTDTQYF.

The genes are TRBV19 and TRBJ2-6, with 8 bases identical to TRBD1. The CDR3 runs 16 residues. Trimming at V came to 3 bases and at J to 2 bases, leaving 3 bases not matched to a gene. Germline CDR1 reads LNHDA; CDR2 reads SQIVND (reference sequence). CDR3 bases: TGTGCCAGTAGTATCCAGGGGGCGACTGGGGCCAACGTCCTGACTTTC. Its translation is CASSIQGATGANVLTF.

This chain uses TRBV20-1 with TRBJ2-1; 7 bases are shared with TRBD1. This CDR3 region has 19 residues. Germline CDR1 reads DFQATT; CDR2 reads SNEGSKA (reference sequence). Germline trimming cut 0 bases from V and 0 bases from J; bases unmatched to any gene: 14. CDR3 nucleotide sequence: TGCAGTGCTAGAGACAAGGGACAGCCAAATCCCAACTCCTACAATGAGCAGTTCTTC. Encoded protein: CSARDKGQPNPNSYNEQFF.

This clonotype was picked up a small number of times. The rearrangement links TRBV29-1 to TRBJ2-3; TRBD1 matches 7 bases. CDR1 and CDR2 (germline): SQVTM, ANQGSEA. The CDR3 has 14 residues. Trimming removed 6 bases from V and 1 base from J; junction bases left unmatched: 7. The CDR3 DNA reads TGCAGCGTCCTGGGACAGACTCGCACAGATACGCAGTATTTT. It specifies CSVLGQTRTDTQYF.

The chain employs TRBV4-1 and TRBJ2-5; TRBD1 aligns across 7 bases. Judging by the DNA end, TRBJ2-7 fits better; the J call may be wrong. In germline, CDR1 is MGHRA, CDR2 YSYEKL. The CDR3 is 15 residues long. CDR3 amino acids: CASSQGRTGTYEQYF. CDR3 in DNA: TGCGCCAGCAGCCAAGGACGGACAGGAACCTACGAGCAGTACTTC.

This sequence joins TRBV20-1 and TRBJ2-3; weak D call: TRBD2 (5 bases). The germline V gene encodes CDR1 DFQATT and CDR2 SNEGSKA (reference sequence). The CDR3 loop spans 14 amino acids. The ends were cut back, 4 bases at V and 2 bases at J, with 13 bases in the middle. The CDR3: CSANAASNTDTQYF. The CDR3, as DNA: TGCAGTGCTAATGCGGCTAGCAACACAGATACGCAGTATTTT.